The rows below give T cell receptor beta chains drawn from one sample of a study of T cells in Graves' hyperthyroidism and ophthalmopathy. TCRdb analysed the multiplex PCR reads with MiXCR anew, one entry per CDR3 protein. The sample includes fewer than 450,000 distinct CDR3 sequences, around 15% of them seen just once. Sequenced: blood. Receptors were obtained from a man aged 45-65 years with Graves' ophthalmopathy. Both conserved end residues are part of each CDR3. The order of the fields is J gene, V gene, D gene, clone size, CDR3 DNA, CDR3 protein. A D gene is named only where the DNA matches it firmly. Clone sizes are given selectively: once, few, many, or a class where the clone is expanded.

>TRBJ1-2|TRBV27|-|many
TGTGCCAGCACGGCAAACTCTAACTATGGCTACACCTTC
CASTANSNYGYTF
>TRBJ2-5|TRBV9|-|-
TGTGCCAGCAGCGGCCCGGAGGTGACGGCCCAAGAGACCCAGTACTTC
CASSGPEVTAQETQYF
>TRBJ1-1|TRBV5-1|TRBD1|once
TGCGCCAGCAGCCCCGGGGACAGGTCGTCCGGGGCTTTCTTT
CASSPGDRSSGAFF
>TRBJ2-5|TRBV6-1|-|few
TGTGCCAGCAGGGCGTCACAGGAAGAGACCCAGTACTTC
CASRASQEETQYF
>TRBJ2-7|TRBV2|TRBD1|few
TGTGCCACCGGAGGACAGGCCCCTCGCGAGCAGTACTTC
CATGGQAPREQYF
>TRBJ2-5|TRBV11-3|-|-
TGTGCCAGCAGCTTAGGAGGGGAGGAGACCCAGTGCTTC
CASSLGGEETQCF
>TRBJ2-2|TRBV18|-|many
TGTGCCAGCTCACCGACGGTCGGGGAGCTGTTTTTT
CASSPTVGELFF
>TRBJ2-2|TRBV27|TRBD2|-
TGTGCCAGCAGGGGAGGGGCCGGGGAGCTGTTTTTT
CASRGGAGELFF
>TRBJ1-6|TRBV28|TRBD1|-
TGTGCCAGCAGTCCGATCACAGGGGGTGTGTCACCCCTCCACTTT
CASSPITGGVSPLHF
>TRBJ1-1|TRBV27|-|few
TGTGCCAGCAGTTTATCCGGGGGGGACACTGAAGCTTTCTTT
CASSLSGGDTEAFF
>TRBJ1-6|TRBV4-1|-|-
TGCGCCAGCAGCCAAGGTCCAAGACTTCCCCTCCACTTT
CASSQGPRLPLHF
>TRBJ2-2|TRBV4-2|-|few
TGTGCCAGCAGCCAAGGGATCGGGCAGGGGAATAAGTGGGAGCTGTTTTTT
CASSQGIGQGNKWELFF
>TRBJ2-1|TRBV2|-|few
TGTGCCAGCAGTGAAGACTTCACCGGGACTTCCAATGAGCAGTTCTTC
CASSEDFTGTSNEQFF
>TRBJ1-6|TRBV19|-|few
TGTGCCCCTCTGGGCAGGGGATGGTTGGATTCACCCCTCCACTTT
CAPLGRGWLDSPLHF
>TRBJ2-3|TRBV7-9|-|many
TGTGCCAGCAGCTTTCAGGGGTCTAGTAATACGCAGTATTTT
CASSFQGSSNTQYF
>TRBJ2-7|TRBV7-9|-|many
TGTGCCAGCAGCACCTACTCCGGGACTCAATACATCGAGCAGTACTTC
CASSTYSGTQYIEQYF
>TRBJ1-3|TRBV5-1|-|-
TGCGCCAGCAGCTTTCCGGGCGACTCTGGAAACACCATATATTTT
CASSFPGDSGNTIYF
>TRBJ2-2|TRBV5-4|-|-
TGTGCCAGCAGCCCGGTGGTTTCCGGGGAGCTGTTTTTT
CASSPVVSGELFF
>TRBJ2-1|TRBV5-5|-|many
TGTGCCAGCAGCTTGGTCGGGACTGCCTATGAGCAGTTCTTC
CASSLVGTAYEQFF
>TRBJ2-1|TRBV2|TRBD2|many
TGTGCCAGCAGTGAAGTTAGCGGGAGTGGTTTTGGGTACAATGAGCAGTTCTTC
CASSEVSGSGFGYNEQFF
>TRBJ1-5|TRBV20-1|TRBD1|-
TGCAGTGCTAGGGACGAGACAGGGTTCGGCAACAATCAGCCCCAGCATTTT
CSARDETGFGNNQPQHF
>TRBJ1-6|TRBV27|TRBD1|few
TGTGCCAGCAGTCCGGGACAGGGGATGAGCTCCTATAATTCACCCCTCCACTTT
CASSPGQGMSSYNSPLHF
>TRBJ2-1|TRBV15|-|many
TGTGCCACCAGCAGAGACAGGTACAATGAGCAGTTCTTC
CATSRDRYNEQFF